Presented here are 31 T cell receptor beta chains from one specimen sequenced in a study of cytomegalovirus exposure and HLA in healthy donors. The primer mix had 60 Vbeta and 13 Jbeta primers. The protocol was immunoSEQ multiplex PCR, while the TCRdb copy is restricted to in-frame clones and leaves out a portion. There are some 220,000 clones in the sample; about 88% occur only once, and about 0.25% lies in the top ten. Sequencing was done on a sample of PBMCs. The receptors shown here come from a girl aged 2-10 years in good health and CMV-seronegative.

This chain links TRBV5-1 with TRBJ1-4, with D tentatively TRBD1 (5 bases). This CDR3 region has 12 residues. The germline V gene encodes CDR1 SGHRS and CDR2 YFSETQ. The ends were cut back, 5 bases at V and 6 bases at J, with 8 bases in the middle. The CDR3 region has the DNA TGCGCCAGCAGGGGGCCGGATGAAAAACTGTTTTTT. Translated, it gives CASRGPDEKLFF.

Only a few counts were recorded for this clone. The V gene is TRBV10-1, the J gene TRBJ1-1; 7 nucleotides match TRBD1. Germline V lookup: CDR1 WNHNN, CDR2 SYGVQD (reference sequence). J was trimmed by 2 bases and V by 7 bases; bases with no gene match: 7. The CDR3 covers 14 residues. CDR3 region: CASNQTGNNTEAFF. The CDR3 coding sequence is TGCGCCAGCAATCAGACAGGGAATAACACTGAAGCTTTCTTT.

The chain combines TRBV30 with TRBJ2-2, with 8 nucleotides matching TRBD2. Germline assignment: CDR1 GTSNPN and CDR2 SVGIG (reference sequence). Trimming removed 5 bases from V and 5 bases from J; junction bases left unmatched: 7. CDR3 length equals 14 residues. The CDR3 spells CAWSVAGGTGELFF. The CDR3 DNA sequence: TGTGCCTGGTCGGTCGCGGGGGGTACCGGGGAGCTGTTTTTT.

The chain is built from TRBV10-3 and TRBJ1-2; D may be TRBD1 (6 bases). CDR1 and CDR2 (germline): ENHRY, SYGVKD. The CDR3 is 11 amino acids. V was pared by 6 bases and J by 6 bases, with 8 bases between. CDR3 protein: CAISPGDGYTF. In DNA, the CDR3 is TGTGCCATCAGCCCAGGGGATGGCTACACCTTC.

V is TRBV28 and J is TRBJ2-7; TRBD1 aligns across 11 bases. This CDR3 has 19 residues. Germline values: CDR1 MDHEN, CDR2 SYDVKM. V trimming: 3 bases; J trimming: 0 bases; junction bases outside the gene matches: 13. The CDR3 DNA follows: TGTGCCAGCAGTTTGGACCTCGGGACAGGGGGTACCAGCTCCTACGAGCAGTACTTC. Its translation: CASSLDLGTGGTSSYEQYF. Together with reference TRBV28 and TRBJ2-7, the CDR3 gives the full variable domain: DVKVTQSSRYLVKRTGEKVFLECVQDMDHENMFWYRQDPGLGLRLIYFSYDVKMKEKGDIPEGYSVSREKKERFSLILESASTNQTSMYLCASSLDLGTGGTSSYEQYFGPGTRLTVT.

This rearrangement joins TRBV30 to TRBJ1-2; possible D gene TRBD1, 5 bases. The CDR3 consists of 15 residues. Germline assignment: CDR1 GTSNPN and CDR2 SVGIG (reference sequence). V lost 0 bases to trimming and J lost 2 bases, with 13 bases between them. The CDR3: CAWSVSRGANYGYTF. The CDR3, as DNA: TGTGCCTGGAGTGTATCGCGGGGCGCCAACTATGGCTACACCTTC.

V and J are TRBV7-9 and TRBJ2-3, with 11 bases that match TRBD2. CDR3 length equals 16 residues. V was pared by 5 bases and J by 2 bases, with 6 bases of the junction left unmatched. Germline V lookup: CDR1 SEHNR, CDR2 FQNEAQ (reference sequence). The CDR3 DNA is TGTGCCAGCAGCATCCTAGCGGGGGGCCTCACAGATACGCAGTATTTT. Protein product: CASSILAGGLTDTQYF. The full variable domain, in which reference TRBV7-9 and TRBJ2-3 provide the parts outside the CDR3, is DTGVSQNPRHKITKRGQNVTFRCDPISEHNRLYWYRQTLGQGPEFLTYFQNEAQLEKSRLLSDRFSAERPKGSFSTLEIQRTEQGDSAMYLCASSILAGGLTDTQYFGPGTRLTVL.

This chain joins TRBV23-1 and TRBJ2-2; D possibly corresponds to TRBD2 (6 bases). TRBV23-1 is an ORF for which the function is uncertain. The V and J ends lost 5 bases and 3 bases respectively, with 10 bases between them. The CDR3 extends over 14 amino acids. The CDR3 reads CASSGWGDTGELFF. The CDR3 bases are TGCGCCAGCAGTGGGTGGGGGGACACCGGGGAGCTGTTTTTT.

The chain carries TRBV28 and TRBJ2-7; TRBD1 matches at 10 bases. The CDR3 loop spans 14 amino acids. Germline V CDR1 and CDR2: MDHEN, SYDVKM. Trimming cost V 8 bases and J 0 bases; bases outside gene matches: 4. The CDR3: CASVDRGNSYEQYF. The CDR3 DNA sequence: TGTGCCAGCGTGGACAGGGGGAACTCCTACGAGCAGTACTTC.

V usage is TRBV4-1 and J usage is TRBJ2-1; 10 bases match TRBD2. The J segment lost 9 bases and the V segment lost 0 bases, leaving 8 bases of the junction unmatched. Germline V gene lookup returns CDR1 MGHRA and CDR2 YSYEKL. The CDR3 extends over 16 amino acids. Written as DNA, the CDR3 is TGCGCCAGCAGCCAAGACAGCGGGGGGGGTAAACGTGAGCAGTTCTTC. Residues: CASSQDSGGGKREQFF.

The chain has TRBV29-1 and TRBJ2-1, with 9 bases aligning to TRBD2. Germline CDR1 reads SQVTM; CDR2 reads ANQGSEA. CDR3 size: 17 residues. The junction had 15 bases not matched to a gene; V was cut back by 6 bases and J by 3 bases. DNA of the CDR3: TGCAGCGTCGGTAGAGTGTGGCGGGAGGGCTACTACAATGAGCAGTTCTTC. Translating gives CSVGRVWREGYYNEQFF.

The chain carries TRBV4-1 and TRBJ2-1, with D unresolved. V was cut by 3 bases and J by 1 base, with 7 bases left in between. Germline V lookup: CDR1 MGHRA, CDR2 YSYEKL. The length of the CDR3 is 14 residues. In nucleotides, the CDR3 is TGCGCCAGCAGCCATCCGGGTTCCTACAATGAGCAGTTCTTC. Translated, it gives CASSHPGSYNEQFF.

With regard to this clone: In the same sample, other DNA sequences code for this CDR3. The chain is built from TRBV7-8 and TRBJ1-2; 12 positions match TRBD1. The CDR3 loop spans 18 amino acids. CDR1 is SGHVS, CDR2 FQNEAQ, per germline. Unmatched junction bases numbered 12, after V lost 3 bases and J lost 4 bases. The CDR3 loop reads CASSFKHRGTGGIYGYTF. DNA of the CDR3: TGTGCCAGCAGCTTCAAACACAGGGGGACAGGGGGCATCTATGGCTACACCTTC.

This chain connects TRBV7-9 to TRBJ1-1; 7 positions agree with TRBD1. Per germline, CDR1 SEHNR and CDR2 FQNEAQ (reference sequence). The CDR3 covers 15 residues. J gave up 0 bases and V 3 bases, and 4 bases lay outside the gene matches. The DNA of the CDR3 is TGTGCCAGCAGCTTTGAGACAGGGCTGAACACTGAAGCTTTCTTT. Residues: CASSFETGLNTEAFF.

This clone was observed a handful of times. This chain links TRBV2 with TRBJ1-1, with D perhaps matching TRBD1 (5 bases). Germline CDR1 SNHLY, CDR2 FYNNEI. Trimming removed 6 bases at V and 4 bases at J, with 15 bases between. The CDR3 spans 14 residues. CDR3 residues: CASRDQGGFTEAFF. The CDR3 DNA sequence: TGTGCCAGCAGAGACCAGGGAGGGTTCACTGAAGCTTTCTTT.

The genes are TRBV11-2 and TRBJ2-7; tentative D call: TRBD1 (5 bases). V shed 0 bases and J shed 0 bases, with 9 bases lying between them. The germline CDR1 and CDR2 sequences are SGHAT and FQNNGV. The CDR3 totals 15 residues. CDR3 sequence reads: CASSLDHRSSYEQYF. The CDR3 DNA reads TGTGCCAGCAGCTTAGACCACAGGTCCTCCTACGAGCAGTACTTC. The full variable domain, its missing parts supplied by reference TRBV11-2 and TRBJ2-7, is EAGVAQSPRYKIIEKRQSVAFWCNPISGHATLYWYQQILGQGPKLLIQFQNNGVVDDSQLPKDRFSAERLKGVDSTLKIQPAKLEDSAVYLCASSLDHRSSYEQYFGPGTRLTVT.

This chain links TRBV7-2 with TRBJ2-5; TRBD1 is a possible D gene (7 bases). The germline CDR1 and CDR2 sequences are SGHTA and FQGNSA. CDR3 size: 14 residues. Trimming pared 3 bases from V and 1 base from J, leaving 9 bases between. Written as DNA, the CDR3 is TGTGCCAGCAGCTTCCAGGGGGGCCAAGAGACCCAGTACTTC. It yields the protein CASSFQGGQETQYF. The entire variable domain, with the rest obtained from reference TRBV7-2 and TRBJ2-5, is as follows: GAGVSQSPSNKVTEKGKDVELRCDPISGHTALYWYRQSLGQGLEFLIYFQGNSAPDKSGLPSDRFSAERTGGSVSTLTIQRTQQEDSAVYLCASSFQGGQETQYFGPGTRLLVL.

The chain couples TRBV7-8 to TRBJ1-2, with D possibly TRBD1 on 6 matching bases. This CDR3 is built from 16 residues. Per germline, CDR1 SGHVS and CDR2 FQNEAQ. V lost 5 bases and J 0 bases, leaving 16 bases between the germline ends. CDR3 bases: TGTGCCAGCAGCCCACGGACAGTCTCACCTAACTATGGCTACACCTTC. It encodes CASSPRTVSPNYGYTF.

The rearrangement joins TRBV4-2 to TRBJ2-3, with 9 positions matching TRBD1. The CDR3 extends over 15 amino acids. Germline-derived CDR1 and CDR2 are LGHNA and YNFKEQ. The V gene end was trimmed by 1 base and the J gene end by 4 bases; junction bases not matched to a gene: 3. In DNA form, the CDR3 reads TGTGCCAGCAGCCAAGTAGGACAGGGGTCAGATACGCAGTATTTT. This sequence encodes CASSQVGQGSDTQYF.

The V and J genes are TRBV5-1 and TRBJ1-5; 9 bases are a match to TRBD1. J lost 8 bases, V lost 0 bases, and 0 bases had no gene match. The CDR3 has 13 residues. Germline lookup yields CDR1 SGHRS and CDR2 YFSETQ. The DNA for the CDR3 is TGCGCCAGCAGCTTGGGACAGGGGGAGCCCCAGCATTTT. Its protein product is CASSLGQGEPQHF. Full variable domain (outside the CDR3, taken from reference TRBV5-1 and TRBJ1-5): KAGVTQTPRYLIKTRGQQVTLSCSPISGHRSVSWYQQTPGQGLQFLFEYFSETQRNKGNFPGRFSGRQFSNSRSEMNVSTLELGDSALYLCASSLGQGEPQHFGDGTRLSIL.

This rearrangement joins TRBV27 to TRBJ2-1; 9 bases fit TRBD1. This CDR3 spans 16 amino acids. Germline V lookup: CDR1 MNHEY, CDR2 SMNVEV (reference sequence). The ends lost 3 bases at V and 5 bases at J; junction bases unmatched: 8. Here the CDR3 DNA reads TGTGCCAGCAGTTTCTCCACGGGACAGGGTAACAATGAGCAGTTCTTC. It encodes CASSFSTGQGNNEQFF.

This chain uses TRBV6-1 with TRBJ1-2; D call uncertain. CDR1 and CDR2 (germline): MNHNS, SASEGT. The CDR3 sequence is 10 residues long. Between the trimmed V and J ends, which lost 6 bases and 5 bases, there was a span of 4 bases. The DNA for the CDR3 is TGTGCCAGCAGGACTTATGGCTACACCTTC. Residues: CASRTYGYTF.

This chain links TRBV19 with TRBJ1-1, with D tentatively TRBD1 (5 bases). The CDR3 runs 13 residues. Trimming pared 6 bases from V and 4 bases from J, leaving 12 bases between. CDR1 and CDR2 (germline): LNHDA, SQIVND (reference sequence). This CDR3 reads CASSWGEATEAFF. The CDR3 region has the DNA TGTGCCAGTAGCTGGGGGGAGGCCACTGAAGCTTTCTTT.

The chain is built from TRBV7-7 and TRBJ2-5; a possible D gene is TRBD1 (5 bases). The better agreement between TRBJ2-7 and the DNA end casts doubt on the J call. CDR1 and CDR2 (germline): SSHAT, FNYEAQ (reference sequence). The CDR3 covers 15 residues. The CDR3 loop is CARMSTSGPGAEQYF. The CDR3 region has the DNA TGTGCCAGGATGAGTACCTCGGGCCCTGGGGCCGAGCAGTACTTC.

This clone occurred once. This rearrangement joins TRBV7-8 to TRBJ1-3, with a weak D call TRBD1 (5 bases). The CDR3 has 15 amino acids. Germline values: CDR1 SGHVS, CDR2 FQNEAQ. V was trimmed by 1 base and J by 0 bases, leaving 7 bases between them. The CDR3 nucleotides are TGTGCCAGCAGCTTAGAGACAGTCTCTGGAAACACCATATATTTT. Translation: CASSLETVSGNTIYF. Variable domain in full (rest from reference TRBV7-8 and TRBJ1-3): GAGVSQSPRYKVAKRGQDVALRCDPISGHVSLFWYQQALGQGPEFLTYFQNEAQLDKSGLPSDRFFAERPEGSVSTLKIQRTQQEDSAVYLCASSLETVSGNTIYFGEGSWLTVV.

Written as DNA, the CDR3 is TGTGCCAGTAGTATGGCCAGGGCTGGAAACACCATATATTTT. Encoded protein: CASSMARAGNTIYF. The V gene is TRBV19, the J gene TRBJ1-3, with D perhaps matching TRBD1 (5 bases). V gave up 3 bases and J gave up 2 bases, with 8 bases separating them. The CDR3 contains 14 residues. Per germline, CDR1 LNHDA and CDR2 SQIVND (reference sequence).

J is TRBJ2-1 and V is TRBV7-2, with 9 bases lining up with TRBD2. The germline gives CDR1 SGHTA, CDR2 FQGNSA. J gave up 3 bases and V 4 bases, and 4 bases lay outside the gene matches. The CDR3 has 15 amino acids. As DNA, the CDR3 is TGTGCCAGCAGCTCAGAGACTAGCGGCTACAATGAGCAGTTCTTC. Its protein product is CASSSETSGYNEQFF.

The chain is built from TRBV4-1 and TRBJ1-5; maybe TRBD1 (6 bases). The germline V gene has CDR1 MGHRA and CDR2 YSYEKL. The CDR3 has 16 residues. The V and J ends lost 1 base and 3 bases respectively, with 13 bases between them. The CDR3 loop is CASSQGGRGYNQPQHF. CDR3 in DNA: TGCGCCAGCAGCCAAGGGGGCAGGGGATACAATCAGCCCCAGCATTTT.

The J gene is TRBJ2-1, the V gene TRBV4-1; TRBD2 aligns across 10 bases. CDR3 length: 15 amino acids. The germline CDR1 and CDR2 sequences are MGHRA and YSYEKL. V shed 4 bases and J 8 bases; nucleotides not matched to a gene: 8. CDR3 sequence reads: CASSLGTSDVDEQFF. The CDR3, as DNA: TGCGCCAGCAGCCTTGGGACTAGCGATGTGGATGAGCAGTTCTTC.

This sequence joins TRBV29-1 and TRBJ1-1; possible D gene TRBD1, 6 bases. The CDR3 is made up of 11 amino acids. V shed 6 bases and J shed 2 bases, with 7 bases lying between them. CDR1 is SQVTM and CDR2 is ANQGSEA in the germline V gene. The CDR3 region has the DNA TGCAGCGTGGGACAAAACACTGAAGCTTTCTTT. Translation gives CSVGQNTEAFF.

V gene TRBV27 combines with J gene TRBJ1-5, with D unclear. Germline V gives CDR1 MNHEY, CDR2 SMNVEV (reference sequence). The CDR3 spans 13 residues. Trimming took off 5 bases at V and 7 bases at J, with 12 bases between the two ends. DNA of the CDR3: TGTGCCAGCAGTCCACAGCAAGGACAGCCCCAGCATTTT. Translation: CASSPQQGQPQHF.